Listed below are T cell receptor beta chains from one sample, sequenced in a study of shared clonotypes between healthy human individuals. The method was immunoSEQ multiplex PCR; TCRdb's version includes in-frame clones alone and lacks a portion of them. The repertoire holds about 2 million clones, with roughly 95% as singletons. The sample was naive CD8+ T cells sorted from blood. The receptor set was obtained from a man aged 18 to 35 in good health. Both conserved end residues are part of each CDR3. Fields, in order: D gene, clone size, J gene, V gene, CDR3 DNA, CDR3 protein. The D gene is left open where the match is weak. Not all rows give a size; the values are once, few, many and, for expanded clones, a class.

D gene: TRBD2
clone size: -
J gene: TRBJ2-5
V gene: TRBV9
CDR3 DNA: TGTGCCAGCAGCGTAGACGGGAGCGGGGGAGAGACCCAGTACTTC
CDR3 protein: CASSVDGSGGETQYF

D gene: -
clone size: few
J gene: TRBJ1-5
V gene: TRBV4-3
CDR3 DNA: TGCGCCAGCAATAGCTCCTGGGGTCAGCCCCAGCATTTT
CDR3 protein: CASNSSWGQPQHF

D gene: -
clone size: -
J gene: TRBJ1-2
V gene: TRBV10-3
CDR3 DNA: TGTGCCATCAGTGAGTCCAACACCGGGACAAGTAGCAGGCTCTATGGCTACACCTTC
CDR3 protein: CAISESNTGTSSRLYGYTF

D gene: TRBD1
clone size: -
J gene: TRBJ2-1
V gene: TRBV7-9
CDR3 DNA: TGTGCCAGCAGTCCTGGACAGGGAGGCTACAATGAGCAGTTCTTC
CDR3 protein: CASSPGQGGYNEQFF

D gene: -
clone size: -
J gene: TRBJ1-1
V gene: TRBV7-9
CDR3 DNA: TGTGCCAGCTGGGGGGAGGTGAACACTGAAGCTTTCTTT
CDR3 protein: CASWGEVNTEAFF

D gene: -
clone size: -
J gene: TRBJ2-1
V gene: TRBV11-3
CDR3 DNA: TGTGCCAGCAGTCCGGACGGCAGCTCCTACAATGAGCAGTTCTTC
CDR3 protein: CASSPDGSSYNEQFF

D gene: TRBD1
clone size: -
J gene: TRBJ2-7
V gene: TRBV27
CDR3 DNA: TGTGCCAGCAGCGGGACAGGGGGCTCCTACGAGCAGTACTTC
CDR3 protein: CASSGTGGSYEQYF

D gene: -
clone size: -
J gene: TRBJ2-3
V gene: TRBV9
CDR3 DNA: TGTGCCAGCAGCCCGTACTCTGGGCTAGCGACAGATACGCAGTATTTT
CDR3 protein: CASSPYSGLATDTQYF

D gene: TRBD1
clone size: -
J gene: TRBJ1-5
V gene: TRBV6-1
CDR3 DNA: TGTGCCAGCATTACAGGGGGAAATCAGCCCCAGCATTTT
CDR3 protein: CASITGGNQPQHF

D gene: TRBD1
clone size: -
J gene: TRBJ2-3
V gene: TRBV13
CDR3 DNA: TGTGCCAGCAGCTTAGGGGCCGGGACAGGGGACACAGATACGCAGTATTTT
CDR3 protein: CASSLGAGTGDTDTQYF

D gene: -
clone size: -
J gene: TRBJ2-1
V gene: TRBV4-3
CDR3 DNA: TGCGCCAGCAGACCCGACAGGAGCTCCTACAATGAGCAGTTCTTC
CDR3 protein: CASRPDRSSYNEQFF

D gene: -
clone size: -
J gene: TRBJ1-4
V gene: TRBV27
CDR3 DNA: TGTGCCAGCAGTTTGCAAGGCTTGAATGAAAAACTGTTTTTT
CDR3 protein: CASSLQGLNEKLFF

D gene: -
clone size: -
J gene: TRBJ1-3
V gene: TRBV5-6
CDR3 DNA: TGTGCCAGCAGCTTTGGCAATGCTGGAAACACCATATATTTT
CDR3 protein: CASSFGNAGNTIYF

D gene: TRBD1
clone size: -
J gene: TRBJ1-2
V gene: TRBV9
CDR3 DNA: TGTGCCAGCGGGACAGGCGATAACTATGGCTACACCTTC
CDR3 protein: CASGTGDNYGYTF

D gene: -
clone size: -
J gene: TRBJ2-3
V gene: TRBV27
CDR3 DNA: TGTGCCAGCGGGTGGACCCTTACAGATACGCAGTATTTT
CDR3 protein: CASGWTLTDTQYF

D gene: -
clone size: -
J gene: TRBJ2-1
V gene: TRBV10-2
CDR3 DNA: TGCGCCAGCAGTGAAGGGGGGGTATACAATGAGCAGTTCTTC
CDR3 protein: CASSEGGVYNEQFF

D gene: TRBD1
clone size: -
J gene: TRBJ2-3
V gene: TRBV9
CDR3 DNA: TGTGCCAGCAGCGTTGGGACAGGCACAGATACGCAGTATTTT
CDR3 protein: CASSVGTGTDTQYF

D gene: -
clone size: -
J gene: TRBJ1-1
V gene: TRBV27
CDR3 DNA: TGTGCCAGCAGTGTCAACGGGGGGAACACTGAAGCTTTCTTT
CDR3 protein: CASSVNGGNTEAFF

D gene: -
clone size: -
J gene: TRBJ1-5
V gene: TRBV27
CDR3 DNA: TGTGCCAGCAGTTGGGCAGGGAGTGTTCAGCCCCAGCATTTT
CDR3 protein: CASSWAGSVQPQHF

D gene: TRBD1
clone size: once
J gene: TRBJ2-7
V gene: TRBV5-5
CDR3 DNA: TGTGCCAGCAGCTTCCGGGACAGAACCTACGAGCAGTACTTC
CDR3 protein: CASSFRDRTYEQYF

D gene: -
clone size: -
J gene: TRBJ2-2
V gene: TRBV29-1
CDR3 DNA: TGCAGCGTTCCAAGCCCGTACGGGGAGCTGTTTTTT
CDR3 protein: CSVPSPYGELFF

D gene: TRBD2
clone size: -
J gene: TRBJ2-7
V gene: TRBV9
CDR3 DNA: TGTGCCAGCAGCTCTTGGACGACTAGCGCGGGAGAGCAGTACTTC
CDR3 protein: CASSSWTTSAGEQYF

D gene: TRBD1
clone size: -
J gene: TRBJ2-7
V gene: TRBV7-2
CDR3 DNA: TGTGCCAGCAGCCCCACACGGACAGGGCCCGAGCAGTACTTC
CDR3 protein: CASSPTRTGPEQYF

D gene: -
clone size: -
J gene: TRBJ2-7
V gene: TRBV13
CDR3 DNA: TGTGCCAGCAGCTCCCAGGACCGCATTGGGGTCCCGTACTTC
CDR3 protein: CASSSQDRIGVPYF

D gene: -
clone size: -
J gene: TRBJ2-1
V gene: TRBV14
CDR3 DNA: TGTGCCAGCAGCCCAACCTGGGGGAATGAGCAGTTCTTC
CDR3 protein: CASSPTWGNEQFF

D gene: -
clone size: -
J gene: TRBJ2-7
V gene: TRBV27
CDR3 DNA: TGTGCCAGCAGCCCCGCTAGCGGAGGGGGCTCCTACGAGCAGTACTTC
CDR3 protein: CASSPASGGGSYEQYF

D gene: -
clone size: -
J gene: TRBJ1-4
V gene: TRBV7-9
CDR3 DNA: TGTGCCAGCAGCTCCATAGGGGAAAAACTGTTTTTT
CDR3 protein: CASSSIGEKLFF

D gene: -
clone size: -
J gene: TRBJ2-2
V gene: TRBV27
CDR3 DNA: TGTGCCAGCAGTTTGTCAGCTGGGAACACCGGGGAGCTGTTTTTT
CDR3 protein: CASSLSAGNTGELFF

D gene: -
clone size: -
J gene: TRBJ1-1
V gene: TRBV19
CDR3 DNA: TGTGCCAGTAGAGGGTATAGCACTGAAGCTTTCTTT
CDR3 protein: CASRGYSTEAFF